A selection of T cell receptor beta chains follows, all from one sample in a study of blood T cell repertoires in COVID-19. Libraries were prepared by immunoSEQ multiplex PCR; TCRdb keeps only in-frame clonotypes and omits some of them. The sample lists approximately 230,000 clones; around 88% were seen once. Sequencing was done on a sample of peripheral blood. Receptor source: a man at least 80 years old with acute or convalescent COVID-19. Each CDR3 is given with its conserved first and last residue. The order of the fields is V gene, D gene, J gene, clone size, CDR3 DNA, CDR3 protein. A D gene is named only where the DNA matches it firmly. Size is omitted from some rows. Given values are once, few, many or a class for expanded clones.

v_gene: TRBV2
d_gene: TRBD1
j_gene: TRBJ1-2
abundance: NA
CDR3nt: TGTGCCAGCATCAGAGACCCGGTGGCTTCAGGGGGCGATGGCTACACCTTC
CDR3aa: CASIRDPVASGGDGYTF

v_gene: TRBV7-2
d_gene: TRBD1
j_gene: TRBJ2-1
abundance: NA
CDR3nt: TGTGCCAGCAGCCCCAAAACAGGGGCAAATGAGCAGTTCTTC
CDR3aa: CASSPKTGANEQFF

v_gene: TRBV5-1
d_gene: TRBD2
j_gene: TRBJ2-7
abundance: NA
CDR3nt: TGCGCCAGCAGCTTCACTAGCGGGGCTTACGAGCAGTACTTC
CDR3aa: CASSFTSGAYEQYF

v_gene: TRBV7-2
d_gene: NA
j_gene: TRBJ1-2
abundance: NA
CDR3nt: TGTGCCAGCAGCTTAGTGAAATCGGCCCCGGGTGGCTACACCTTC
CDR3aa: CASSLVKSAPGGYTF

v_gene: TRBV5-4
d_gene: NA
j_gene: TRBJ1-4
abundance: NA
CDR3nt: TGTGCCAGCAGCCTAGAGGGGGTATCGAATGAAAAACTGTTTTTT
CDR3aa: CASSLEGVSNEKLFF

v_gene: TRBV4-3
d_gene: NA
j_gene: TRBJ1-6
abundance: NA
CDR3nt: TGCGCCAGCAGCCAAGGGCAGACAAGATCACCCCTCCACTTT
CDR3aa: CASSQGQTRSPLHF

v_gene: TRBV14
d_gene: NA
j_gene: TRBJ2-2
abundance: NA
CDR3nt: TGTGCCAGCAGCCAAGATTTCGGGATGACGAACACCGGGGAGCTGTTTTTT
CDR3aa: CASSQDFGMTNTGELFF

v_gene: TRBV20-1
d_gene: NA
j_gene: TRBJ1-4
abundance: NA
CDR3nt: TGCAGTGCTAGATCGTATGAAAAACTGTTTTTT
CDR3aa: CSARSYEKLFF

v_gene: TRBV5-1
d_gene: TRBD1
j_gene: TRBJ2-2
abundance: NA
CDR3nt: TGCGCCAGCAGCTGGACAGGGGGCAACACCGGGGAGCTGTTTTTT
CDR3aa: CASSWTGGNTGELFF

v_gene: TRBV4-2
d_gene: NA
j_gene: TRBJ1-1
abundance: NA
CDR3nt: TGTGCCAGCAGCCAACACAGGGTTGGGACTGAAGCTTTCTTT
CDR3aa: CASSQHRVGTEAFF

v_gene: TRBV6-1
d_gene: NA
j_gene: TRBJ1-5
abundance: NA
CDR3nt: TGTGCCAGCAGTGAGGGGGGGGGAGCAGGGCGCCAGCATTTT
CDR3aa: CASSEGGGAGRQHF

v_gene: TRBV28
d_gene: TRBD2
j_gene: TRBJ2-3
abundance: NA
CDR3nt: TGTGCCAGCAGCAAAGCGGGAGGAGCACACACGTATACGCAGTATTTT
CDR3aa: CASSKAGGAHTYTQYF

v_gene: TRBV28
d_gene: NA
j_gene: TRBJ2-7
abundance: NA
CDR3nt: TGTGCCAGCACCTCGGACAGCTACGAGCAGTACTTC
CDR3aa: CASTSDSYEQYF

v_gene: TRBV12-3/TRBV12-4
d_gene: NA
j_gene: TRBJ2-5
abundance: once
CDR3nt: TGTGCCAGCAGGACCGACGCGGTTAAGGCCCAGTACTTC
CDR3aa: CASRTDAVKAQYF

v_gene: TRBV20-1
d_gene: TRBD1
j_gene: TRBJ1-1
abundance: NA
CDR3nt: TGCAGTGCTAGTATTGGGACAGGGGTAGACACTGAAGCTTTCTTT
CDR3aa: CSASIGTGVDTEAFF

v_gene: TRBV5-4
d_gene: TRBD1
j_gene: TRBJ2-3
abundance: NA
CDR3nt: TGTGCCAGCAGTTACACAGGGGCCGCAGATACGCAGTATTTT
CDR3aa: CASSYTGAADTQYF

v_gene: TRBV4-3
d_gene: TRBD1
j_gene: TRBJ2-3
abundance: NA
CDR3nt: TGCGCCAGCAGCCAGGGGGACAGGGTCTCGCAGTATTTT
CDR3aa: CASSQGDRVSQYF

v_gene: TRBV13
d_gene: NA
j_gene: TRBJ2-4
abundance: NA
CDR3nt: TGTGCCAGCAGCTTATTTACAGCAGACATTCAGTACTTC
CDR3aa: CASSLFTADIQYF

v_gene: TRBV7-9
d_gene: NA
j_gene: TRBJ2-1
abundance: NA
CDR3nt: TGTGCCACTCAGGGTAGAACTGATAGTGAGCAGTTCTTC
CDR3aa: CATQGRTDSEQFF

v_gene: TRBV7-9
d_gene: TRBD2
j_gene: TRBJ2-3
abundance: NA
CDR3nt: TGTGCCAGCAGCTCCAGGACTAGCGGGGGCCGGAGGGATACGCAGTATTTT
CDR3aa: CASSSRTSGGRRDTQYF

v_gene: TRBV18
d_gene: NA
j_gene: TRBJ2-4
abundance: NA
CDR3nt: TGTGCCAGCTCACCCAAGGGAGCAGCCAAAAACATTCAGTACTTC
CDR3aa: CASSPKGAAKNIQYF

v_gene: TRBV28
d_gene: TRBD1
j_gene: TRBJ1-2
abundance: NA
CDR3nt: TGTGCCAGCAGTTTACTTATACAGGGGGCTAACTATGGCTACACCTTC
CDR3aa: CASSLLIQGANYGYTF

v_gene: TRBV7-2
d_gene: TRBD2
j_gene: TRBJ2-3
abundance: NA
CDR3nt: TGTGCCAGCAGCTTATCTAGCGGGGTCACAGATACGCAGTATTTT
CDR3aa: CASSLSSGVTDTQYF

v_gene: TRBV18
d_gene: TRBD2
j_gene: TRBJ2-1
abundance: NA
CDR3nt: TGTGCCAGCTCCCAAGGGACTAGCGGGAGGAGGTCCTACAATGAGCAGTTCTTC
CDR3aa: CASSQGTSGRRSYNEQFF

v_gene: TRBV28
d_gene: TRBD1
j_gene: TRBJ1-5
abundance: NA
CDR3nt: TGTGCCAGCAGACGGGACAGCGTCAATCAGCCCCAGCATTTT
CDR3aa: CASRRDSVNQPQHF

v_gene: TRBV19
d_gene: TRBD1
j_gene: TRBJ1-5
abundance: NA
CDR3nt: TGTGCCAGTAGTAATCGGGACAGGGGGCGAAGCAATCAGCCCCAGCATTTT
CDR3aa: CASSNRDRGRSNQPQHF

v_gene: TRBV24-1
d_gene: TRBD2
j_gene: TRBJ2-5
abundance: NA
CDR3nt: TGTGCCACCAGTGATCCCCGGTTAGCGGGTCGGGCCCAGTACTTC
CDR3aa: CATSDPRLAGRAQYF

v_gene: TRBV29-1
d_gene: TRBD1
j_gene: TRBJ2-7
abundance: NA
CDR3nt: TGCAGCGTTGAGACGGGGACAGGGGGTCCCTACGAGCAGTACTTC
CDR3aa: CSVETGTGGPYEQYF

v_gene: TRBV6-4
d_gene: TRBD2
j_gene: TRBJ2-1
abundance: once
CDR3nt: TGTGCCAGCAGTAGAGGCGGGAGCTCCTACAATGAGCAGTTCTTC
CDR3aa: CASSRGGSSYNEQFF

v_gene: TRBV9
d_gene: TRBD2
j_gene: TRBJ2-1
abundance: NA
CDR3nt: TGTGCCAGCAGCGCCTACCCTTCTAGCGGGGGGGCCTATGAGCAGTTCTTC
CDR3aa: CASSAYPSSGGAYEQFF